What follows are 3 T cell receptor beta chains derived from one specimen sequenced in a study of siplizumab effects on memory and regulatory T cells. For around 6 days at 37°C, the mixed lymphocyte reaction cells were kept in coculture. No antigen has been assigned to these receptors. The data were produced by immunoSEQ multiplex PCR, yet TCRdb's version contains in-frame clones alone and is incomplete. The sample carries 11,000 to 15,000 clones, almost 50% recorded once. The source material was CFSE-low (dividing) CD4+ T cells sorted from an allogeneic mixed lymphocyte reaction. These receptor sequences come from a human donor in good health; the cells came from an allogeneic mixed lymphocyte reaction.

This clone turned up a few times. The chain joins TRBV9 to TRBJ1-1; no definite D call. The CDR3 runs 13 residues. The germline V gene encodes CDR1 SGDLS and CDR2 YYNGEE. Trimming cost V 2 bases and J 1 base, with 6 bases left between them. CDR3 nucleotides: TGTGCCAGCAGCGTGGACCGGAACACTGAAGCTTTCTTT. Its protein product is CASSVDRNTEAFF.

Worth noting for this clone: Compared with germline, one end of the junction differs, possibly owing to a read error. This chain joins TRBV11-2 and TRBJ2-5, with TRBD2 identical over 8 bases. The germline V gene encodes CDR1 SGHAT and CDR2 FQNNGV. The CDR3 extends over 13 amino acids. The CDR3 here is CTSRPAGVETQYF. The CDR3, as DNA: TGTACCAGCCGTCCAGCGGGAGTAGAGACCCAGTACTTC. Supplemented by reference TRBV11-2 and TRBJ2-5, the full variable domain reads EAGVAQSPRYKIIEKRQSVAFWCNPISGHATLYWYQQILGQGPKLLIQFQNNGVVDDSQLPKDRFSAERLKGVDSTLKIQPAKLEDSAVYLCTSRPAGVETQYFGPGTRLLVL.

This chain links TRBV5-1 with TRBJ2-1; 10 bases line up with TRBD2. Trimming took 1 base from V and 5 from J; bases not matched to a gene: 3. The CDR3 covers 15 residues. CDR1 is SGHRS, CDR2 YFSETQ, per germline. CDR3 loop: CASSLYLAGDNEQFF. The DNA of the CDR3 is TGCGCCAGCAGCTTGTACCTAGCGGGGGACAATGAGCAGTTCTTC.